One sample yielded the 22 T cell receptor beta chains listed below, sequenced in a study of T cell clones after liver transplantation. Profiling relied on immunoSEQ multiplex PCR, and the TCRdb table lists in-frame clones only, not all of them. The table lists around 120,000 clones, approximately 90% of them singletons, with approximately 0.84% in the top ten. The sample was CD4+ T cells from blood, taken 12 months after liver transplant. These TCRs come from a human patient who received a liver transplant. Some T cells may be provided by the graft donor.

V and J are TRBV7-2 and TRBJ2-7; D tentatively reads TRBD1 or TRBD2 (5 bases each). The CDR3 consists of 13 residues. Germline CDR1 SGHTA, CDR2 FQGNSA. V lost 8 bases to trimming and J lost 2 bases, with 13 bases between them. This CDR3 reads CASARDGTYEQYF. CDR3 coding DNA: TGTGCCAGCGCGAGGGACGGGACCTACGAGCAGTACTTC.

With regard to this clone: The sample carries other DNA sequences with the same CDR3. The rearrangement links TRBV18 to TRBJ2-7; possibly TRBD1 for D (5 bases). The CDR3 runs to 12 residues. Germline CDR1 and CDR2: KGHSH and LQKENI. V was pared by 3 bases and J by 5 bases, with 8 bases between. CDR3 residues: CASSPARDEQYF. Here the CDR3 DNA reads TGTGCCAGCTCACCTGCCAGGGACGAGCAGTACTTC.

V usage is TRBV23-1 and J usage is TRBJ1-5; tentative D call: TRBD1 (6 bases). Being an ORF, TRBV23-1 has a function that is uncertain. Between the trimmed V and J ends, which lost 8 bases and 5 bases, there was a span of 19 bases. This CDR3 region has 15 residues. The CDR3 DNA reads TGCGCCAGCGCACAAACAGGGTTTCTGCATCAGCCCCAGCATTTT. It encodes CASAQTGFLHQPQHF.

The V gene is TRBV2, the J gene TRBJ1-5; D call uncertain. Trimming cost V 1 base and J 6 bases, with 4 bases left between them. The CDR3 is made up of 12 amino acids. Germline loops: CDR1 SNHLY, CDR2 FYNNEI. The CDR3 region is CASSEGSQPQHF. In nucleotides, the CDR3 is TGTGCCAGCAGTGAAGGGAGTCAGCCCCAGCATTTT.

The genes are TRBV7-2 and TRBJ2-7, with 7 bases lining up with TRBD1. After removal of 5 bases from V and 3 bases from J, the junction contained 4 bases not matched to a gene. This CDR3 region has 13 residues. Germline V gene sequence: CDR1 SGHTA, CDR2 FQGNSA. CDR3 coding DNA: TGTGCCAGCAGCCGGGACAGAGGCTACGAGCAGTACTTC. Its translation: CASSRDRGYEQYF.

This rearrangement joins TRBV19 to TRBJ2-2, with 7 bases matching TRBD1. V lost 4 bases and J lost 5; bases outside the gene matches: 4. The CDR3 runs to 14 residues. Germline-derived CDR1 and CDR2 are LNHDA and SQIVND (reference sequence). The CDR3 DNA follows: TGTGCCAGTAGTAGACAGGGTGGGACCGGGGAGCTGTTTTTT. This sequence encodes CASSRQGGTGELFF.

This chain links TRBV14 with TRBJ2-6; D call uncertain. V was trimmed by 4 bases and J by 4 bases, leaving 26 bases between them. This CDR3 contains 20 residues. Germline V gene sequence: CDR1 SGHDN, CDR2 FVKESK. The CDR3 spells CASSLSIRLPIPGGANVLTF. CDR3 DNA: TGTGCCAGCAGCCTATCCATCAGGCTCCCTATCCCTGGGGGGGCCAACGTCCTGACTTTC.

The rearrangement links TRBV27 to TRBJ2-2, with D unresolved. CDR3 length: 16 amino acids. Germline values: CDR1 MNHEY, CDR2 SMNVEV (reference sequence). V lost 5 bases, J lost 0 bases, and 13 bases lay in between. The CDR3 is CASSPHSRANTGELFF. Written as DNA, the CDR3 is TGTGCCAGCAGTCCCCACAGTCGAGCGAACACCGGGGAGCTGTTTTTT.

The V and J genes are TRBV7-9 and TRBJ2-2; 8 bases are shared with TRBD2. The CDR3 sequence is 16 residues long. V gave up 0 bases and J gave up 4 bases; unmatched junction bases: 4. Germline CDR1 SEHNR, CDR2 FQNEAQ (reference sequence). This CDR3 is CASSLASGSGTGELFF. Written as DNA, the CDR3 is TGTGCCAGCAGCTTAGCCAGCGGGAGTGGCACCGGGGAGCTGTTTTTT.

In this sample, this clone turned up once. The chain joins TRBV4-1 to TRBJ2-5, with 10 bases that match TRBD2. Germline V gene data show CDR1 as MGHRA and CDR2 as YSYEKL. V gave up 4 bases and J gave up 5 bases; unmatched junction bases: 7. CDR3 size: 15 residues. CDR3 sequence reads: CASSRASGSVETQYF. The CDR3 DNA reads TGCGCCAGCAGCCGGGCTAGCGGGAGTGTCGAGACCCAGTACTTC.

The V call is TRBV11-2, the J call TRBJ2-1; D uncertain. Per the germline V gene, CDR1 is SGHAT and CDR2 is FQNNGV. Deletions cut 2 bases from V and 0 bases from J, with 14 bases between. CDR3 length equals 17 residues. The CDR3 region has the DNA TGTGCCAGCAGCTTAAGGTGGAGCGAGAGCTCCTACAATGAGCAGTTCTTC. Translation gives CASSLRWSESSYNEQFF.

The chain combines TRBV28 with TRBJ1-2, with a weak D call TRBD1 (6 bases). Per the germline V gene, CDR1 is MDHEN and CDR2 is SYDVKM. This CDR3 has 15 residues. V was clipped by 2 bases and J by 4 bases, with 14 bases between them. The CDR3 reads CASSLRDISTYGYTF. The CDR3 DNA reads as TGTGCCAGCAGTTTAAGGGACATATCTACCTATGGCTACACCTTC.

The chain links TRBV2 to TRBJ1-5; D perhaps matches TRBD1 (5 bases). The germline gives CDR1 SNHLY, CDR2 FYNNEI. Trimming removed 3 bases from V and 4 bases from J, with 22 bases in between. The CDR3 spans 18 residues. The CDR3, as DNA: TGTGCCAGCAGTGAGCGAAGCGAGGTTGGGACCGATAATCAGCCCCAGCATTTT. It is translated as CASSERSEVGTDNQPQHF.

V and J are TRBV5-1 and TRBJ1-4, with a weak D call TRBD1 (6 bases). The V and J ends lost 3 bases and 0 bases respectively, with 9 bases between them. The V gene's germline CDR1 is SGHRS and CDR2 YFSETQ. The CDR3 is 15 amino acids. In DNA form, the CDR3 reads TGCGCCAGCAGCTCGGGACACACAACTAATGAAAAACTGTTTTTT. It yields the protein CASSSGHTTNEKLFF.

This clone occurred once. This chain uses TRBV15 with TRBJ2-5; the match to TRBD2 covers 7 bases. V trimming: 3 bases; J trimming: 4 bases; junction bases outside the gene matches: 8. CDR1 and CDR2 (germline): LNHNV, YYDKDF (reference sequence). The CDR3 is 15 residues long. The CDR3 nucleotides read TGTGCCACCAGCAGTCAAACCGGACTAGGAGAGACCCAGTACTTC. Translated, it gives CATSSQTGLGETQYF.

The chain employs TRBV2 and TRBJ2-7; no definite D call. Trimming removed 6 bases at V and 2 bases at J, with 8 bases between. Germline V gene sequence: CDR1 SNHLY, CDR2 FYNNEI. The CDR3 extends over 12 amino acids. The CDR3 region has the DNA TGTGCCAGCAGGTTAACTCCCTACGAGCAGTACTTC. Amino acids: CASRLTPYEQYF.

CDR3 protein: CASSLWGDVTQYF. The CDR3 coding sequence is TGCGCCAGCAGCTTGTGGGGGGACGTGACCCAGTACTTC. This chain joins TRBV5-1 and TRBJ2-5; D is perhaps TRBD2 (6 bases). In germline, CDR1 is SGHRS, CDR2 YFSETQ. V lost 1 base, J lost 7 bases, and 11 bases lay in between. The CDR3 is 13 residues long.

The chain joins TRBV5-1 to TRBJ2-1; 7 positions match TRBD1. The CDR3 has 14 amino acids. V gave up 6 bases and J gave up 5 bases; unmatched junction bases: 8. Germline V gene lookup returns CDR1 SGHRS and CDR2 YFSETQ. CDR3 sequence reads: CASKEDRTHNEQFF. The CDR3 region has the DNA TGCGCCAGCAAGGAGGACAGGACTCACAATGAGCAGTTCTTC. Based on the CDR3 plus reference TRBV5-1 and TRBJ2-1, the full variable domain is KAGVTQTPRYLIKTRGQQVTLSCSPISGHRSVSWYQQTPGQGLQFLFEYFSETQRNKGNFPGRFSGRQFSNSRSEMNVSTLELGDSALYLCASKEDRTHNEQFFGPGTRLTVL.

The chain uses TRBV9 and TRBJ2-1; D is uncertain. With 4 bases removed from V and 5 bases from J, the gap between germline ends came to 19 bases. CDR3 size: 16 residues. CDR1 is SGDLS, CDR2 YYNGEE, per germline. This chain's CDR3 is CASSPPVRAVNNEQFF. DNA for the CDR3: TGTGCCAGCAGCCCCCCTGTCCGGGCAGTCAACAATGAGCAGTTCTTC.

The CDR3 here is CAWSRDIRGDEAFF. In nucleotides, the CDR3 is TGTGCCTGGAGTAGGGACATTAGGGGGGATGAAGCTTTCTTT. This chain links TRBV30 with TRBJ1-1; D possibly corresponds to TRBD1 (6 bases). The V end lost 2 bases, the J end lost 7 bases, and 17 bases lay between the germline ends. This CDR3 contains 14 residues. Germline loops: CDR1 GTSNPN, CDR2 SVGIG (reference sequence).

This clone has just one count. The chain uses TRBV7-2 and TRBJ1-5, with 7 bases lining up with TRBD1. After removal of 2 bases from V and 6 bases from J, the junction contained 7 bases not matched to a gene. The CDR3 is 15 amino acids. CDR1 is SGHTA and CDR2 is FQGNSA in the germline V gene. The CDR3 region has the DNA TGTGCCAGCAGCTTACACCGACAGGGCCGTCAGCCCCAGCATTTT. Its translation: CASSLHRQGRQPQHF.

Only a few counts were recorded for this clone. The chain carries TRBV10-3 and TRBJ2-5; no firm D call. The germline V gene encodes CDR1 ENHRY and CDR2 SYGVKD. The CDR3 contains 16 residues. V lost 0 bases and J 4 bases, leaving 15 bases between the germline ends. The CDR3 region has the DNA TGTGCCATCAGTGAGTCAAGGTCTGATATCGGAGAGACCCAGTACTTC. It encodes CAISESRSDIGETQYF.